Following are 3 T cell receptor beta chains from one sample sequenced in a study of memory CD4+ T cells and cytomegalovirus serostatus. Single viable CD3+CD4+CD8-CD45RO+ cells were sorted as the memory CD4+ T cells. Generated by immunoSEQ multiplex PCR, the TCRdb table keeps only in-frame clones and is missing some. The sample lists about 41,000 clones; about 82% were seen once. The material sequenced was memory CD4+ T cells from blood. The receptors come from an adult in good health and CMV-seronegative.

The chain uses TRBV7-9 and TRBJ1-2; 9 bases are a match to TRBD1. The length of the CDR3 is 13 residues. V lost 3 bases to trimming and J lost 7 bases; unmatched junction nucleotides: 3. Germline V gene sequence: CDR1 SEHNR, CDR2 FQNEAQ (reference sequence). The CDR3 coding sequence is TGTGCCAGCAGCTTGGGGACAGGGCTTGGCTACACCTTC. This gives the protein CASSLGTGLGYTF.

The chain joins TRBV4-2 to TRBJ2-7, with D possibly TRBD2 on 6 matching bases. CDR1 is LGHNA and CDR2 is YNFKEQ in the germline V gene. Trimming pared 0 bases from V and 3 bases from J, leaving 15 bases between. This CDR3 region has 16 residues. Here the CDR3 reads CASSQDLREDIYEQYF. CDR3 nucleotides: TGTGCCAGCAGCCAAGATCTGAGGGAGGATATCTACGAGCAGTACTTC.

The chain links TRBV4-1 to TRBJ1-2, with D maybe TRBD1 (5 bases). V was cut by 5 bases and J by 4 bases, with 11 bases left in between. Germline-derived CDR1 and CDR2 are MGHRA and YSYEKL. This CDR3 comprises 13 residues. The CDR3 sequence: CASSRGAAYGYTF. DNA of the CDR3: TGCGCCAGCAGCAGAGGGGCGGCCTATGGCTACACCTTC.